This T cell receptor beta chain was captured in a study of radiation and T cells in renal cell carcinoma. The CDR3 is 16 amino acids. Germline V gene sequence: CDR1 WSHSY, CDR2 SAAADI. J lost 1 base, V lost 0 bases, and 5 bases had no gene match. Time point reported: blood 2 weeks post-SBRT. Treatment meaning: 15 Gy SBRT to primary tumor, nephrectomy 4 weeks later. Radiation-treated patients gave blood at baseline, week 2 and week 4. Clear cell pathology was present in this patient's renal cell carcinoma. The method was immunoSEQ multiplex PCR; TCRdb's version includes in-frame clones alone and lacks a portion of them. The table shows roughly 130,000 clones, with 85% to 90% occurring only once.

Specimen: blood, collected from a patient whose treatment included radiotherapy and nephrectomy. This TCR derives from a woman between 65 and 79 years old with renal cell carcinoma. This rearrangement joins TRBV10-2 to TRBJ1-1, with 7 bases lining up with TRBD1. CDR3: CASSESHRGRNTEAFF. As DNA, the CDR3 is TGCGCCAGCAGTGAGTCACACAGGGGCCGGAACACTGAAGCTTTCTTT.